The next 22 T cell receptor beta chains were all read from a single sample in a study of shared clonotypes between healthy human individuals. The method was immunoSEQ multiplex PCR; TCRdb's version includes in-frame clones alone and lacks a portion of them. This repertoire shows under 2.5 million clones, 80% to 95% found once; its top ten account for around 0.35%. Sample: naive CD4+ T cells from PBMCs. Subset defined: CD45RA+ positively selected. The receptors were gathered from a man aged 18 to 35 in good health. Some clones in this sample may be carry-over from other donors' samples.

V is TRBV14 and J is TRBJ2-2; 9 positions agree with TRBD1. The CDR3 spans 15 residues. CDR1 SGHDN and CDR2 FVKESK come from the germline V gene. Trimming cost V 1 base and J 6 bases; bases outside gene matches: 3. The CDR3, as DNA: TGTGCCAGCAGCCAAGTGACAGGGGGGGCCGGGGAGCTGTTTTTT. This sequence encodes CASSQVTGGAGELFF.

The chain has TRBV7-2 and TRBJ1-4; TRBD1 agrees at 7 bases. J lost 0 bases, V lost 0 bases, and 10 bases had no gene match. The germline V gene has CDR1 SGHTA and CDR2 FQGNSA. The CDR3 runs to 19 residues. For the CDR3, the DNA is TGTGCCAGCAGCTTAGCTCAGGGGCAGGGGGGAACAACTAATGAAAAACTGTTTTTT. Translated, it gives CASSLAQGQGGTTNEKLFF.

The chain recombines TRBV6-1 with TRBJ1-1, with D unclear. The germline CDR1 and CDR2 sequences are MNHNS and SASEGT. V lost 4 bases and J lost 5, with 14 bases in between. This CDR3 is 14 amino acids long. The CDR3: CASSVGPPGTEAFF. CDR3 nucleotide sequence: TGTGCCAGCAGTGTAGGGCCCCCTGGGACTGAAGCTTTCTTT.

The rearrangement joins TRBV7-9 to TRBJ2-3; D tentatively fits TRBD1 or TRBD2 (6 bases each). The CDR3 consists of 12 residues. Trimming took 8 bases from V and 3 from J, leaving 9 bases between them. Germline CDR1 reads SEHNR; CDR2 reads FQNEAQ (reference sequence). CDR3 amino acids: CASGGPTDTQYF. The CDR3 coding sequence is TGTGCCAGCGGGGGGCCGACAGATACGCAGTATTTT. Drawing the rest from reference TRBV7-9 and TRBJ2-3, the complete variable domain is DTGVSQNPRHKITKRGQNVTFRCDPISEHNRLYWYRQTLGQGPEFLTYFQNEAQLEKSRLLSDRFSAERPKGSFSTLEIQRTEQGDSAMYLCASGGPTDTQYFGPGTRLTVL.

The V gene is TRBV4-1, the J gene TRBJ2-1; TRBD2 aligns across 10 bases. The CDR3 covers 15 residues. Germline CDR1 reads MGHRA; CDR2 reads YSYEKL. The V gene end was trimmed by 8 bases and the J gene end by 4 bases; junction bases not matched to a gene: 8. This chain's CDR3 is CASVPGTSVYNEQFF. The CDR3, as DNA: TGCGCCAGCGTGCCCGGGACTAGCGTGTACAATGAGCAGTTCTTC.

The chain is built from TRBV18 and TRBJ2-5; no clear D gene. The CDR3 consists of 16 residues. CDR1 is KGHSH, CDR2 LQKENI, per germline. V was shortened by 0 bases and J by 2 bases, with 13 bases between the two germline ends. The CDR3, as DNA: TGTGCCAGCTCACCACCCCAGCGCCTTAGACAAGAGACCCAGTACTTC. It yields the protein CASSPPQRLRQETQYF.

Points on this clone: Other DNA sequences from this sample encode an identical CDR3 as well. This chain joins TRBV2 and TRBJ1-1; weak D call: TRBD1 (5 bases). V lost 5 bases to trimming and J lost 1 base, with 8 bases between them. In germline, CDR1 is SNHLY, CDR2 FYNNEI. The CDR3 totals 13 residues. The CDR3 DNA reads as TGTGCCAGCAGTACCGGGGGGAACACTGAAGCTTTCTTT. Amino acids: CASSTGGNTEAFF.

The V call is TRBV11-2, the J call TRBJ2-5; TRBD2 is a possible D gene (6 bases). Germline CDR1 reads SGHAT; CDR2 reads FQNNGV. The V end was cut by 4 bases, the J end by 5 bases, with 14 bases between. This CDR3 is built from 14 residues. The CDR3 loop reads CASSSLGLVETQYF. CDR3 bases: TGTGCCAGCAGCTCGTTGGGACTCGTGGAGACCCAGTACTTC.

V gene TRBV12-5 combines with J gene TRBJ2-5; 12 nucleotides line up with TRBD2. Germline CDR1 and CDR2: LGHNT and FRNRAP. The CDR3 is made up of 19 amino acids. With V trimmed by 0 bases and J by 5 bases, 13 bases remained unmatched. Here the CDR3 reads CASGLVKPTSGRFWETQYF. The DNA of the CDR3 is TGTGCTAGTGGTTTGGTAAAACCGACTAGCGGGAGATTCTGGGAGACCCAGTACTTC.

This chain links TRBV20-1 with TRBJ2-1; D could derive from TRBD1 or TRBD2 (5 bases each). This CDR3 has 11 residues. Trimming removed 6 bases from V and 15 bases from J, with 18 bases in between. Germline CDR1 DFQATT, CDR2 SNEGSKA (reference sequence). In DNA form, the CDR3 reads TGCAGTGCAACCGGGACCCCGAAGCTGTTCTTC. Translating it yields CSATGTPKLFF.

The genes are TRBV19 and TRBJ1-1; tentative D call: TRBD1 (5 bases). Germline CDR1 reads LNHDA; CDR2 reads SQIVND (reference sequence). The V and J ends lost 4 bases and 4 bases respectively, with 16 bases between them. There are 15 residues in the CDR3. The DNA of the CDR3 is TGTGCCAGTAGTAAGATCGCCAGGGTTGGCACTGAAGCTTTCTTT. Its protein is CASSKIARVGTEAFF.

This clone has just one count. The V gene is TRBV5-1, the J gene TRBJ1-2; 11 positions agree with TRBD1. Unmatched junction bases numbered 5, after V lost 3 bases and J lost 4 bases. This CDR3 region has 15 residues. CDR1 is SGHRS, CDR2 YFSETQ, per germline. This chain's CDR3 is CASSYRDRGSYGYTF. DNA of the CDR3: TGCGCCAGCAGCTACCGGGACAGGGGGTCCTATGGCTACACCTTC.

The V and J genes are TRBV11-3 and TRBJ2-3; D not resolved. The germline V and J ends were trimmed by 6 bases and 2 bases, with 6 bases remaining between them. CDR3 length: 12 residues. Germline CDR1 SGHNT, CDR2 YENEEA. The CDR3 nucleotides are TGTGCCAGCAGTGGCAACACAGATACGCAGTATTTT. This gives the protein CASSGNTDTQYF.

The count of this clone is one. The chain recombines TRBV6-6 with TRBJ2-7; 9 nucleotides match TRBD1. Germline V CDR1 and CDR2: MNHNY, SVGAGI (reference sequence). The CDR3 has 14 amino acids. Trimming at V came to 5 bases and at J to 2 bases, leaving 4 bases not matched to a gene. CDR3 residues: CASSVGTGTYEQYF. The CDR3 nucleotides are TGTGCCAGCAGTGTAGGGACAGGGACCTACGAGCAGTACTTC.

The chain combines TRBV5-1 with TRBJ2-2; 7 nucleotides match TRBD1. J gave up 3 bases and V 0 bases, and 5 bases lay outside the gene matches. The CDR3 runs 16 residues. Germline V CDR1 and CDR2: SGHRS, YFSETQ. The CDR3 nucleotides read TGCGCCAGCAGCTTGGCGGGACAGACCCACACCGGGGAGCTGTTTTTT. Its protein product is CASSLAGQTHTGELFF.

The chain employs TRBV10-1 and TRBJ2-7; TRBD2 aligns across 9 bases. The CDR3 runs 14 residues. CDR1 and CDR2 (germline): WNHNN, SYGVQD (reference sequence). The V gene end was trimmed by 0 bases and the J gene end by 5 bases; junction bases not matched to a gene: 2. CDR3 DNA: TGCGCCAGCAGTGAGTCAGCGGGGGGCAACGAGCAGTACTTC. It translates to CASSESAGGNEQYF.

The chain couples TRBV28 to TRBJ2-3; D is unclear. The V gene lost 6 bases and the J gene lost 0 bases, with 13 bases spanning the gap. Germline V gene lookup returns CDR1 MDHEN and CDR2 SYDVKM. This CDR3 spans 15 amino acids. CDR3 region: CASSLWAVSTDTQYF. CDR3 nucleotide sequence: TGTGCCAGCAGCCTATGGGCGGTTAGCACAGATACGCAGTATTTT.

This chain uses TRBV19 with TRBJ2-4; D possibly matches TRBD1 or TRBD2 (7 bases each). Germline CDR1 LNHDA, CDR2 SQIVND (reference sequence). The CDR3 length is 20 residues. V was shortened by 5 bases and J by 0 bases, with 26 bases between the two germline ends. CDR3 region: CASSVDRALGGSRAKNIQYF. CDR3 DNA: TGTGCCAGTAGTGTCGACAGGGCCCTTGGCGGGAGTCGAGCCAAAAACATTCAGTACTTC.

The chain uses TRBV16 and TRBJ2-3; D is possibly TRBD2 (5 bases). V was trimmed by 7 bases and J by 2 bases, leaving 13 bases between them. Germline CDR1 is KGHSY and CDR2 is FQNENV. This CDR3 region has 14 residues. CDR3 amino acids: CASKLRGFTDTQYF. The CDR3 coding sequence is TGTGCCAGCAAATTACGGGGATTCACAGATACGCAGTATTTT.

V gene TRBV5-1 combines with J gene TRBJ1-5, with 9 bases matching TRBD1. V gave up 3 bases and J gave up 1 base; unmatched junction bases: 14. The CDR3 is made up of 19 amino acids. Germline V CDR1 and CDR2: SGHRS, YFSETQ. In DNA, the CDR3 is TGCGCCAGCAGCTCCTGGGGACAGGGAGGGGGAGAGAGCAATCAGCCCCAGCATTTT. It specifies CASSSWGQGGGESNQPQHF.

The chain is built from TRBV7-9 and TRBJ1-2; D ambiguous. Looked up from germline, CDR1 is SEHNR and CDR2 is FQNEAQ (reference sequence). V was cut by 5 bases and J by 3 bases, with 19 bases left in between. The CDR3 spans 16 residues. The CDR3 protein is CASSLTSTGPYYGYTF. The CDR3 DNA follows: TGTGCCAGCAGCCTAACATCTACGGGTCCCTACTATGGCTACACCTTC.

This clone has just one count. The chain couples TRBV28 to TRBJ2-1; 12 bases line up with TRBD2. Germline V lookup: CDR1 MDHEN, CDR2 SYDVKM. V trimming: 6 bases; J trimming: 4 bases; junction bases outside the gene matches: 7. This CDR3 comprises 16 residues. The CDR3 coding sequence is TGTGCCAGCAGCCGAACGGGACTAGCGGGTTACAATGAGCAGTTCTTC. Its translation: CASSRTGLAGYNEQFF.